The T cell receptor (beta chain) under discussion was sequenced for a study of cytomegalovirus exposure and HLA in healthy donors. From germline, CDR1 is SEHNR and CDR2 FQNEAQ (reference sequence). V was clipped by 5 bases and J by 10 bases, with 15 bases between them. There are 14 residues in the CDR3. The PCR made use of 60 Vbeta and 13 Jbeta primers. Libraries were prepared by immunoSEQ multiplex PCR; TCRdb keeps only in-frame clonotypes and omits some of them. The sample has under 200,000 clones; around 82% are singletons. The rearrangement uses TRBV7-9 and TRBJ1-6; tentative D call: TRBD1 (6 bases). The sequence came from a man in his thirties or forties in good health and CMV-seronegative. The specimen was PBMCs. The CDR3 region is CASSRDKSNSPLHF. The CDR3 DNA reads TGTGCCAGCAGCCGGGACAAGAGTAACTCACCCCTCCACTTT.